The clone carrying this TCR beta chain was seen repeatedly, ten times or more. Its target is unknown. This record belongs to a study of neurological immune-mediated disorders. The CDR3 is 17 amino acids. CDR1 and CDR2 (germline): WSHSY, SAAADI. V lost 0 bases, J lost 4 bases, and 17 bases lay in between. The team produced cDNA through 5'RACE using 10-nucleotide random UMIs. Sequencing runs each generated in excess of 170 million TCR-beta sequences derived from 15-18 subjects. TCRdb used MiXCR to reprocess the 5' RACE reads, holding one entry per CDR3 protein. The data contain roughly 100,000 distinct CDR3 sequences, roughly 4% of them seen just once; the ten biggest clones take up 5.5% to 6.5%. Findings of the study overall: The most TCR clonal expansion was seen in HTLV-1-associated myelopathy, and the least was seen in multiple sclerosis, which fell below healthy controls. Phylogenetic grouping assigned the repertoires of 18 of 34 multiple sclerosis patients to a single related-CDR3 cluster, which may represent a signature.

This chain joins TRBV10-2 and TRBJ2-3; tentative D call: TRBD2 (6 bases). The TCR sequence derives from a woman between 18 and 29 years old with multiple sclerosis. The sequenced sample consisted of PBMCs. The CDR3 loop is CASSESRLGKKADTQYF. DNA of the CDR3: TGCGCCAGCAGTGAGTCAAGACTAGGGAAGAAAGCAGATACGCAGTATTTT.